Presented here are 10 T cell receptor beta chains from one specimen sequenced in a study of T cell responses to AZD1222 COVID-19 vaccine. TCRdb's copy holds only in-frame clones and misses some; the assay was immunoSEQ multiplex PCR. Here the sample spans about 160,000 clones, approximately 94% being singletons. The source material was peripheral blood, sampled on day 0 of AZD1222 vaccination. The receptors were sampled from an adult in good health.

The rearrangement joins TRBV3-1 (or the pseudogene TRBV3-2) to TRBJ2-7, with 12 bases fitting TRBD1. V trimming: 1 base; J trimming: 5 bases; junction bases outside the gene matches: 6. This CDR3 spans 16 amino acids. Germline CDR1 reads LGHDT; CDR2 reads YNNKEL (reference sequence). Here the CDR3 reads CASSQGDRGRIHEQYV. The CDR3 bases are TGTGCCAGCAGCCAAGGGGACAGGGGGCGCATCCACGAGCAGTACGTC.

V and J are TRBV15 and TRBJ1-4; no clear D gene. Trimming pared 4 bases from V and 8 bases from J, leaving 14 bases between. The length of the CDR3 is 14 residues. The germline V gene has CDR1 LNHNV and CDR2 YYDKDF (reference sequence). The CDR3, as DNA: TGTGCCACCAGCAACCCCTCTACTGGGGAAAAACTGTTTTTT. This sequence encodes CATSNPSTGEKLFF.

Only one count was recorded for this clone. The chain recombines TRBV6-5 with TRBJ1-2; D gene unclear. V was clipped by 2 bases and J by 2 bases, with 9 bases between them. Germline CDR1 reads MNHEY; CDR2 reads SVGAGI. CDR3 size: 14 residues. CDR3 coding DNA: TGTGCCAGCAGTTACGGTGCTTTAAACTATGGCTACACCTTC. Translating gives CASSYGALNYGYTF.

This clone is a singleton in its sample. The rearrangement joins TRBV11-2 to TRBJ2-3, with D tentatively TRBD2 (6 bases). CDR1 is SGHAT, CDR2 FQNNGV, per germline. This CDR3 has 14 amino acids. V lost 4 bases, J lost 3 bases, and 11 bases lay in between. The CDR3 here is CASSSGDPTDTQYF. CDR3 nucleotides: TGTGCCAGCAGCTCGGGGGATCCAACAGATACGCAGTATTTT.

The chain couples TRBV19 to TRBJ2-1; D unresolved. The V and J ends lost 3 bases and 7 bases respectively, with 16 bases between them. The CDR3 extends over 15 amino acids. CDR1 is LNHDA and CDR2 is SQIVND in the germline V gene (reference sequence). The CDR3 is CASSIGQALWNEQFF. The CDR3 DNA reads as TGTGCCAGTAGTATTGGGCAGGCCCTCTGGAATGAGCAGTTCTTC.

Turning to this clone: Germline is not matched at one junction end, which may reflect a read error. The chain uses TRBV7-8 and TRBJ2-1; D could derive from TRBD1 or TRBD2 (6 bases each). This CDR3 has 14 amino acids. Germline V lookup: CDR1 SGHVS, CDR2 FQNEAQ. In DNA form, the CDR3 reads TGTGCCAGCAACTTAGGGGGGTTGAGACAGGAGCAGTTCTTC. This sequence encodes CASNLGGLRQEQFF. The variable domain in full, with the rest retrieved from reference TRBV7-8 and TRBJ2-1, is GAGVSQSPRYKVAKRGQDVALRCDPISGHVSLFWYQQALGQGPEFLTYFQNEAQLDKSGLPSDRFFAERPEGSVSTLKIQRTQQEDSAVYLCASNLGGLRQEQFFGPGTRLTVL.

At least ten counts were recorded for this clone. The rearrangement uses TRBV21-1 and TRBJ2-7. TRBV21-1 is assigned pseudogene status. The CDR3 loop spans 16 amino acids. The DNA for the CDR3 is TGTGCCAGCAGCGACCCGGGACGCCGGGGCTCCTACGAGCAGTACGTC. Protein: CASSDPGRRGSYEQYV.

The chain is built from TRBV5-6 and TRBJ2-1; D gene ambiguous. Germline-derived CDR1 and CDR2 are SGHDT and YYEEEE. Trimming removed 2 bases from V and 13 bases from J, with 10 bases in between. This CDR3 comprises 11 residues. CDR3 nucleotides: TGTGCCAGCAGCTTCGGGCTTACTCAGTTCTTC. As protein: CASSFGLTQFF.

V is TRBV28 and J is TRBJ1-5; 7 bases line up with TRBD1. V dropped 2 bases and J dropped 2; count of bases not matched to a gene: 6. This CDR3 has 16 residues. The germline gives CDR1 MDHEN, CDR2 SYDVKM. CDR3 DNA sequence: TGTGCCAGCAGTTTAGAACAGGGGATTGGCAATCAGCCCCAGCATTTT. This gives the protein CASSLEQGIGNQPQHF.

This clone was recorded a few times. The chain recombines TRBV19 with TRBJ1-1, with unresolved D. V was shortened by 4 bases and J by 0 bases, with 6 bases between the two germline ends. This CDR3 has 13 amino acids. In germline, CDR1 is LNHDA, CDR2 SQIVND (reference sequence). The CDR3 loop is CASSSIVNTEAFF. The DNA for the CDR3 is TGTGCCAGTAGTAGCATAGTGAACACTGAAGCTTTCTTT.